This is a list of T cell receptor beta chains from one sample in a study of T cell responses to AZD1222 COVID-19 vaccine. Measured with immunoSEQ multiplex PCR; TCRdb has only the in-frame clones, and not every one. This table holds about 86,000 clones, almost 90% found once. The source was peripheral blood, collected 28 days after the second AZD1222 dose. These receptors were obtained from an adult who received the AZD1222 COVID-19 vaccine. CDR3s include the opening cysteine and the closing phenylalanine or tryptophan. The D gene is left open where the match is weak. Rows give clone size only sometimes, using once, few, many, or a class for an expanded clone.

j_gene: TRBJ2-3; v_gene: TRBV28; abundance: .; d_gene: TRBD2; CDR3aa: CASSRGLAGASGDTQYF; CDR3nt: TGTGCCAGCAGCAGGGGACTAGCGGGAGCCTCAGGAGATACGCAGTATTTT
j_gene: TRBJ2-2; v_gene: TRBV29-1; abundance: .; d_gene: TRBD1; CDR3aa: CSVDLGQGINTGELFF; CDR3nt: TGCAGCGTTGACCTAGGACAGGGGATTAACACCGGGGAGCTGTTTTTT
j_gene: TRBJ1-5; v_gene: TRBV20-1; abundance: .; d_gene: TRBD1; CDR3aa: CSASATGGEGLSNQPQHF; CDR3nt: TGCAGTGCTAGTGCTACAGGGGGCGAAGGATTAAGCAATCAGCCCCAGCATTTT
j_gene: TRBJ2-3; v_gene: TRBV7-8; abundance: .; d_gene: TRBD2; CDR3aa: CASSLALTSSLTDTQYF; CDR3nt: TGTGCCAGCAGCTTAGCCCTGACTAGCAGTCTCACAGATACGCAGTATTTT
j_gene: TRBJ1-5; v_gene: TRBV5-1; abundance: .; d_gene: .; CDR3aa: CASSPRGPGSNQPQHF; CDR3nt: TGCGCCAGCAGCCCTCGGGGGCCGGGCAGCAATCAGCCCCAGCATTTT
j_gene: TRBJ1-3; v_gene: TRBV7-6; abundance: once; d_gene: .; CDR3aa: CASSGPLDGNTIYF; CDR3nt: TGTGCCAGCAGCGGGCCACTTGACGGAAACACCATATATTTT
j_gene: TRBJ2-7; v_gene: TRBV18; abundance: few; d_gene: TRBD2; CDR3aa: CASSPTLAGENEQYF; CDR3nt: TGTGCCAGCTCGCCGACACTAGCGGGAGAGAACGAGCAGTACTTC
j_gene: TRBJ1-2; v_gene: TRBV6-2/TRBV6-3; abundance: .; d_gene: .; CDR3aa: CASSSRDPYGYTF; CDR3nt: TGTGCCAGCAGCTCCCGGGACCCCTATGGCTACACCTTC
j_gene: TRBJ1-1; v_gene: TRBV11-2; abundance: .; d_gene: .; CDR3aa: CASSLYRSGLNTEAFF; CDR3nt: TGTGCCAGCAGCTTATATAGGTCAGGGCTGAACACTGAAGCTTTCTTT
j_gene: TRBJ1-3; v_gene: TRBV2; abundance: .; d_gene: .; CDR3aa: CASSDDRNSGNTIYF; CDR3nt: TGTGCCAGCAGTGATGACAGGAACTCTGGAAACACCATATATTTT
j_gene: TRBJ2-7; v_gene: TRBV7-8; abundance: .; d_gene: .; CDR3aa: CASSTPRGTHEQYF; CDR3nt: TGTGCCAGCAGCACCCCGCGAGGCACCCACGAGCAGTACTTC
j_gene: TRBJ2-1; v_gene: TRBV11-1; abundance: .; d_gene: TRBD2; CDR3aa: CASSLQTSGRAGEQFF; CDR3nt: TGTGCCAGCAGCTTGCAGACTAGCGGGAGGGCCGGTGAGCAGTTCTTC
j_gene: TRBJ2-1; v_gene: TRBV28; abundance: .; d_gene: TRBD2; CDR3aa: CASSSGGPVEQFF; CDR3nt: TGTGCCAGCAGTTCGGGAGGGCCTGTTGAGCAGTTCTTC
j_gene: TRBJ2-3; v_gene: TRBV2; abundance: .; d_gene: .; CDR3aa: CASSPALVVTDTQYF; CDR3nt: TGTGCCAGCAGTCCGGCGCTGGTAGTCACAGATACGCAGTATTTT
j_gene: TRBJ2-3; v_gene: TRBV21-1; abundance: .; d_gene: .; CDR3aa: CASRPNRDRTTDTQYF; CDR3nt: TGTGCCAGCAGACCCAACCGGGACAGGACAACAGATACGCAGTATTTT
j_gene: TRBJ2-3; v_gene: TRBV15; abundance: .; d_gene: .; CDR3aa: CATSRERGLGTDTQYF; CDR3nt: TGTGCCACCAGCAGAGAACGGGGGCTAGGGACAGATACGCAGTATTTT
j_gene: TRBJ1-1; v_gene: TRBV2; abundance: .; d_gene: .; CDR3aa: CASSERAMGITEAFF; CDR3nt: TGTGCCAGCAGTGAAAGGGCAATGGGTATAACTGAAGCTTTCTTT
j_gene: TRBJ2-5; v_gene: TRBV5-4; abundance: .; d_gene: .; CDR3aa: CASSLRGEETQYF; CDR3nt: TGTGCCAGCAGCTTAAGGGGGGAAGAGACCCAGTACTTC
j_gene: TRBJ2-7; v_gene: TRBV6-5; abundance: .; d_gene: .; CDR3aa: CASSSPGARSYEQYF; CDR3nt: TGTGCCAGCAGTTCCCCAGGGGCCCGTTCCTACGAGCAGTACTTC
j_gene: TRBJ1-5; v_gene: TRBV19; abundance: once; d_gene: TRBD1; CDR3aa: CASSRQGAFQPQHF; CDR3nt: TGTGCCAGTAGTAGACAGGGGGCTTTTCAGCCCCAGCATTTT
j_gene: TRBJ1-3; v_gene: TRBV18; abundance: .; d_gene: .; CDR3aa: CASSQGSGASGNTIYF; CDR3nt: TGTGCCAGCTCCCAGGGGTCAGGAGCCTCTGGAAACACCATATATTTT
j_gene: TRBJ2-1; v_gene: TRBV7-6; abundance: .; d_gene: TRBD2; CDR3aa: CASSQAGGSYNEQFF; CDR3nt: TGTGCCAGCAGCCAAGCGGGAGGGTCCTACAATGAGCAGTTCTTC
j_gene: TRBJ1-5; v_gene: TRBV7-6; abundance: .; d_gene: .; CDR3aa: CASSLQNQPQHF; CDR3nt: TGTGCCAGCAGCTTACAGAATCAGCCCCAGCATTTT
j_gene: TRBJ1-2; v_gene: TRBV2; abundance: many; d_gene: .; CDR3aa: CASREGSMKAGYTF; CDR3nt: TGTGCCAGCAGGGAGGGCAGCATGAAGGCTGGCTACACCTTC
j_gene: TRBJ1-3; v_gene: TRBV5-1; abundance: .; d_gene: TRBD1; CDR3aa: CASSLASQGDSGNTIYF; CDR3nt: TGCGCCAGCAGCTTGGCCTCACAGGGGGATAGTGGAAACACCATATATTTT
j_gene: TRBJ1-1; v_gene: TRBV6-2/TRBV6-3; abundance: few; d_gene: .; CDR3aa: CASSSNVGNTEAFF; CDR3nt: TGTGCCAGCAGTTCGAATGTAGGGAACACTGAAGCTTTCTTT
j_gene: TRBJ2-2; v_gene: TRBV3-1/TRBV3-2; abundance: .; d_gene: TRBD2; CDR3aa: CASSRGLAGAGTGELFF; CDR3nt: TGTGCCAGCAGCCGGGGACTAGCGGGAGCGGGGACCGGGGAGCTGTTTTTT
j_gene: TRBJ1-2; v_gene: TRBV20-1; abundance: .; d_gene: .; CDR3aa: CSASWQGSGYTF; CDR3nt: TGCAGTGCTAGTTGGCAGGGCTCTGGCTACACCTTC
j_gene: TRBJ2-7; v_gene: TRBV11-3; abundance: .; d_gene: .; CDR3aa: CASSFGGKYEQYF; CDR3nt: TGTGCCAGCAGCTTTGGGGGCAAGTACGAGCAGTACTTC
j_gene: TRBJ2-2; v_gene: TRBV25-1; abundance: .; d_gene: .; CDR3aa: CASERTITGELFF; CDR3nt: TGTGCCAGCGAGCGGACCATCACCGGGGAGCTGTTTTTT
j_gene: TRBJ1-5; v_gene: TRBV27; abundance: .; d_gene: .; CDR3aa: CASSLRSGNQPQHF; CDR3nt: TGTGCCAGCAGTTTAAGGTCGGGCAATCAGCCCCAGCATTTT
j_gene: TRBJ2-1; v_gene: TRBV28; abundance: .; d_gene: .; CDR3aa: CASLWGSPSSYNEQFF; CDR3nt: TGTGCCAGCCTTTGGGGTTCCCCGAGCTCCTACAATGAGCAGTTCTTC
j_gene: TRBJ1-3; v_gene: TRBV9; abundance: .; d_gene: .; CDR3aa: CASSVESRSASGNTIYF; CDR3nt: TGTGCCAGCAGCGTAGAATCCCGCTCCGCATCTGGAAACACCATATATTTT
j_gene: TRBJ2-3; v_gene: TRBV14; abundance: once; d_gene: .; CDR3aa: CASSQQRISTDTQYF; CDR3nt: TGTGCCAGCAGCCAGCAGCGGATAAGCACAGATACGCAGTATTTT
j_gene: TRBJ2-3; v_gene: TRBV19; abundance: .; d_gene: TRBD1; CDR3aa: CASSPRTGSYTDTQYF; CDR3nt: TGTGCCAGTAGTCCAAGGACAGGGTCATACACAGATACGCAGTATTTT
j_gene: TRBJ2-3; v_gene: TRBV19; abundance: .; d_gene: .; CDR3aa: CASVSGYTDTQYF; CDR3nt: TGTGCCAGTGTTTCGGGGTACACAGATACGCAGTATTTT
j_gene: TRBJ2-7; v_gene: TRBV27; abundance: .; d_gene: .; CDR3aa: CASSSVYEQYF; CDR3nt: TGTGCCAGCAGTTCAGTCTACGAGCAGTACTTC
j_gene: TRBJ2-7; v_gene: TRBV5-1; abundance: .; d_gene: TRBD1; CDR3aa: CASSVGQGGAQYF; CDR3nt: TGCGCCAGCAGCGTAGGACAGGGCGGCGCGCAGTACTTC
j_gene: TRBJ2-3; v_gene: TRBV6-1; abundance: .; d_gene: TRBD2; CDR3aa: CASSEGGNTDTQYF; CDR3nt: TGTGCCAGCAGTGAGGGAGGGAACACAGATACGCAGTATTTT
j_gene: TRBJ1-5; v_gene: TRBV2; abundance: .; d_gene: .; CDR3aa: CASREHNNSNQPQHF; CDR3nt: TGTGCCAGCAGGGAACACAACAATAGCAATCAGCCCCAGCATTTT
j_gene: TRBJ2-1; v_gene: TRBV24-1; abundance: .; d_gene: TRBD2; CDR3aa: CATSVGLAGGYNEQFF; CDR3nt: TGTGCCACCAGTGTGGGACTAGCGGGAGGGTACAATGAGCAGTTCTTC
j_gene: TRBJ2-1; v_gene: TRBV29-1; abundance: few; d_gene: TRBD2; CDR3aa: CSVEGRGLAGHNEQFF; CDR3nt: TGCAGCGTTGAGGGCCGAGGACTAGCGGGACACAATGAGCAGTTCTTC
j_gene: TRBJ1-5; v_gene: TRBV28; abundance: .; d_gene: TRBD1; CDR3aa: CASSLRATGGYQPQHF; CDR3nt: TGTGCCAGCAGTTTACGGGCGACAGGGGGCTATCAGCCCCAGCATTTT
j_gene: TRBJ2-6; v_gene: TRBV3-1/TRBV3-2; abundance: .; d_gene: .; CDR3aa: CASSRGPNSGANVLTF; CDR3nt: TGTGCCAGCAGCCGGGGACCGAACTCTGGGGCCAACGTCCTGACTTTC
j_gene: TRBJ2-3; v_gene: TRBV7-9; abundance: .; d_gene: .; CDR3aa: CASTAAADTQYF; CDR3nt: TGTGCCAGCACCGCCGCTGCAGATACGCAGTATTTT
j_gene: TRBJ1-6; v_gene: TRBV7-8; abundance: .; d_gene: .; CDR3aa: CASSLVQPKAHNSPLHF; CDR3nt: TGTGCCAGCAGCTTAGTCCAGCCAAAGGCCCATAATTCACCCCTCCACTTT
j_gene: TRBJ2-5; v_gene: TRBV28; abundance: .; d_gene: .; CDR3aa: CASSSLTVQETQYF; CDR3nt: TGTGCCAGCAGTTCCCTGACAGTACAAGAGACCCAGTACTTC
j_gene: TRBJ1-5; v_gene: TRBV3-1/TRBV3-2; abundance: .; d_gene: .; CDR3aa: CASSQAPGNQPQHF; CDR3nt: TGTGCCAGCAGCCAAGCCCCGGGCAATCAGCCCCAGCATTTT
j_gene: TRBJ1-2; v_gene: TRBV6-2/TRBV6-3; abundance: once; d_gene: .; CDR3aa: CASSYSILGSFNYGYTF; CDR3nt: TGTGCCAGCAGTTACTCGATTTTGGGCAGTTTTAACTATGGCTACACCTTC
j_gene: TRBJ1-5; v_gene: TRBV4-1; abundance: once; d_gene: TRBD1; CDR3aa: CASSQAPDRGYYQPQHF; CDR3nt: TGCGCCAGCAGCCAAGCTCCGGACAGGGGGTATTATCAGCCCCAGCATTTT
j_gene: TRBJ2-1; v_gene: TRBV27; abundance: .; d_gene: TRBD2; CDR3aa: CASSKIAGTSGSYEQFF; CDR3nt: TGTGCCAGCAGTAAAATTGCCGGGACTAGCGGGAGTTATGAGCAGTTCTTC
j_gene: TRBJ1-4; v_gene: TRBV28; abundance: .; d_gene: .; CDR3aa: CASSLGQISTTNEKLFF; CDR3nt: TGTGCCAGCAGTTTAGGTCAGATATCAACAACTAATGAAAAACTGTTTTTT
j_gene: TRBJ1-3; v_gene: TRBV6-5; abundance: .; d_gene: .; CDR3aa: CASGLDSNSGNTIYF; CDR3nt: TGTGCCAGCGGGCTGGACTCAAACTCTGGAAACACCATATATTTT
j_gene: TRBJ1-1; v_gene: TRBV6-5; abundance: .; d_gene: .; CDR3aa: CASRTVNTEAFF; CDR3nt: TGTGCCAGCAGAACGGTGAACACTGAAGCTTTCTTT
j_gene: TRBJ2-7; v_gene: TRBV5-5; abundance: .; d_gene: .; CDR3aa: CASSLVASSYEQYF; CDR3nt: TGTGCCAGCAGCTTGGTTGCGAGCTCCTACGAGCAGTACTTC
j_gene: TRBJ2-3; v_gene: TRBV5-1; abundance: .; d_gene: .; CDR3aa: CASQRRGSTDTQYF; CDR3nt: TGCGCCAGCCAGCGCCGGGGGAGCACAGATACGCAGTATTTT
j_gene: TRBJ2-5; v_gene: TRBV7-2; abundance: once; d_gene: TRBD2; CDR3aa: CASSYPGLWSETQYF; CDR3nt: TGTGCCAGCAGTTACCCGGGACTATGGTCGGAGACCCAGTACTTC
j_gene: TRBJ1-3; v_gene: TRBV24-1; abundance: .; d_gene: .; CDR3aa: CATSRVRQIGNTIYF; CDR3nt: TGTGCCACCAGCCGTGTGCGGCAGATTGGAAACACCATATATTTT